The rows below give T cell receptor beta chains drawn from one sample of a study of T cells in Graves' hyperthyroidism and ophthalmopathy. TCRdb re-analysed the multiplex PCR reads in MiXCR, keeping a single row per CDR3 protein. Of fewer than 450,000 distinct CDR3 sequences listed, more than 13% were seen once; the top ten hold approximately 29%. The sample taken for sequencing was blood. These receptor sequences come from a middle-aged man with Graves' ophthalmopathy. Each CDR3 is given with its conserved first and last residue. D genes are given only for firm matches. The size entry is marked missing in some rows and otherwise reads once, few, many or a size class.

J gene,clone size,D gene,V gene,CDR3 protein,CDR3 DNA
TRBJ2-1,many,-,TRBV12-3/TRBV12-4,CASSLLLEQFF,TGTGCCAGCAGTTTATTGCTTGAGCAGTTCTTC
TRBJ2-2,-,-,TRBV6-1,CASKPGDLTGELFF,TGTGCCAGCAAGCCAGGGGACCTCACCGGGGAGCTGTTTTTT
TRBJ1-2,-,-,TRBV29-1,CSVGGGLTYGYTF,TGCAGCGTGGGCGGGGGCCTAACCTATGGCTACACCTTC
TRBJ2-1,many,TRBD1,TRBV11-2,CASSPLRDRGQGNEQFF,TGTGCCAGCAGCCCTCTCCGGGACAGGGGGCAGGGCAATGAGCAGTTCTTC
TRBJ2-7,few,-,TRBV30,CAWKGGGSYEQYF,TGTGCCTGGAAAGGAGGAGGCTCCTACGAGCAGTACTTC
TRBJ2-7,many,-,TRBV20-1,CSAWPGSYEQYF,TGCAGTGCGTGGCCTGGTTCCTACGAGCAGTACTTC
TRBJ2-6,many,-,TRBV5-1,CASSPTSLARNSGANVLTF,TGCGCCAGCAGTCCAACCTCACTAGCTCGGAACTCTGGGGCCAACGTCCTGACTTTC
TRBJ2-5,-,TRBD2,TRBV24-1,CATSATSGGLQETQYF,TGTGCCACCAGTGCGACTAGCGGGGGACTACAAGAGACCCAGTACTTC
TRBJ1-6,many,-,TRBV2,CASSEEGSGGSPLHF,TGTGCCAGCAGTGAAGAGGGATCGGGGGGGTCACCCCTCCACTTT
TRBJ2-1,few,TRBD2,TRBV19,CASSKGTSSYNEQFF,TGTGCCAGTAGCAAAGGGACTAGCTCCTACAATGAGCAGTTCTTC
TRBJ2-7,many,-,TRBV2,CASSVDYEQYF,TGTGCCAGCAGTGTAGACTACGAGCAGTACTTC
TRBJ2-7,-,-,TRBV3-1,CASSQMKYDRDFSYEQYF,TGTGCCAGCAGCCAAATGAAGTATGACAGGGACTTTTCCTACGAGCAGTACTTC
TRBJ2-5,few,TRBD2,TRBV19,CASSIQLAGGETQYF,TGTGCCAGTAGTATACAACTAGCGGGAGGAGAGACCCAGTACTTC
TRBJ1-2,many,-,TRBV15,CATSRDGQTYYGYTF,TGTGCCACCAGCAGAGATGGACAGACATACTATGGCTACACCTTC
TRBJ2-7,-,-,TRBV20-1,CSASVLTSRYEQYF,TGCAGTGCTAGCGTTTTAACTAGCCGGTACGAGCAGTACTTC
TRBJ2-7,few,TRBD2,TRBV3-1,CASSQVAGGNNEQYF,TGTGCCAGCAGCCAAGTAGCGGGAGGGAACAACGAGCAGTACTTC
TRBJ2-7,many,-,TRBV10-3,CAIRGGGSYEQYF,TGTGCCATCAGGGGTGGAGGTTCCTACGAGCAGTACTTC
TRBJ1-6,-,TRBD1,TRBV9,CASSTDRAGSPLHF,TGTGCCAGCAGCACAGACAGGGCGGGATCACCCCTCCACTTT
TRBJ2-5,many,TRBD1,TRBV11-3,CASSSDLDRGGEETQYF,TGTGCCAGCAGCTCAGACCTTGACAGGGGCGGAGAAGAGACCCAGTACTTC
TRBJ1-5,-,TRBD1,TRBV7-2,CASSKGTGTSNQPQHF,TGTGCCAGCAGCAAGGGGACAGGGACTAGCAATCAGCCCCAGCATTTT
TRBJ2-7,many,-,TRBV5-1,CASSLVAGQYEQYF,TGCGCCAGCAGCTTGGTGGCAGGACAATACGAGCAGTACTTC
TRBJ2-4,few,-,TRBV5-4,CASSHPGENIQYF,TGTGCCAGCAGCCACCCCGGGGAAAACATTCAGTACTTC
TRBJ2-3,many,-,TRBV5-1,CASRNLTDTQYF,TGCGCCAGCAGGAATTTGACAGATACGCAGTATTTT
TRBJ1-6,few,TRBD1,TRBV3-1,CASSQMGQGNSPLHF,TGTGCCAGCAGCCAAATGGGACAGGGGAATTCACCCCTCCACTTT
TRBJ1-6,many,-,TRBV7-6,CASSKERPGNNSPLHF,TGTGCCAGCAGCAAGGAACGGCCGGGCAATAATTCACCCCTCCACTTT
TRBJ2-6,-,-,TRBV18,CASSPVGGANVLTF,TGTGCCAGCTCACCGGTAGGGGGGGCCAACGTCCTGACTTTC
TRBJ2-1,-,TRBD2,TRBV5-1,CASSLIAGAHNEQFF,TGCGCCAGCAGCTTGATAGCGGGAGCCCACAATGAGCAGTTCTTC
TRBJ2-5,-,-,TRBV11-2,CASSGTPETQYF,TGTGCCAGCAGCGGGACACCGGAGACCCAGTACTTC
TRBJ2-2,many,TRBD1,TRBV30,CAWSDRDRFPGELFF,TGTGCCTGGAGTGACCGGGACAGATTTCCCGGGGAGCTGTTTTTT
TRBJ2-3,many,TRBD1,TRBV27,CASSLGQGTGDTQYF,TGTGCCAGCAGTTTAGGACAGGGGACAGGAGATACGCAGTATTTT
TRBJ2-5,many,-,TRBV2,CASRMGTAGETQYF,TGTGCCAGCAGAATGGGTACGGCGGGAGAGACCCAGTACTTC
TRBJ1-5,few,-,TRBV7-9,CASSSAGISNQPQHF,TGTGCCAGCAGCTCGGCAGGGATAAGCAATCAGCCCCAGCATTTT
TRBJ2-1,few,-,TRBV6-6,CASSYGGGLNYNEQFF,TGTGCCAGCAGTTACGGTGGGGGGCTAAACTACAATGAGCAGTTCTTC
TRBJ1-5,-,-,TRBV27,CASSLSKGGRPQHF,TGTGCCAGCAGTTTATCAAAGGGTGGCCGGCCCCAGCATTTT
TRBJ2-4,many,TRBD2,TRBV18,CASSSPSGRAKNIQYF,TGTGCCAGCTCATCCCCTAGCGGGAGAGCCAAAAACATTCAGTACTTC
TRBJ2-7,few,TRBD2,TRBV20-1,CSAILAGGYEQYF,TGCAGTGCTATTCTCGCGGGAGGCTACGAGCAGTACTTC
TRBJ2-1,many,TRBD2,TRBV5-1,CASSPGLAGGNEQFF,TGTGCTAGCAGCCCAGGACTAGCGGGAGGGAATGAGCAGTTCTTC